This T cell receptor (beta chain) was documented in a study of CD4+ T cells in melanoma. Study-wide results and caveats: Neoantigen-specific CD4+ T cells in melanoma reportedly had diverse differentiation states. CD8+ T cell, macrophage and B cell function reportedly correlated with neoantigen-specific CD4+ T cells.

V lost 5 bases and J lost 1, with 15 bases in between. CDR3 size: 15 residues. Germline V gene lookup returns CDR1 MNHEY and CDR2 SMNVEV (reference sequence). Repertoires were generated with immunoSEQ multiplex PCR, while TCRdb's copy carries only in-frame clones and drops some. This sample has over 100,000 clones, with about 90% found just once. This clone was seen a single time. The target antigen is unknown. Sequenced: peripheral blood. The chain carries TRBV27 and TRBJ2-7; weak D call: TRBD1 (6 bases). The receptor comes from a human donor with melanoma. CDR3 loop: CASSASGAYSYEQYF. Here the CDR3 DNA reads TGTGCCAGCAGTGCCTCAGGGGCCTATTCCTACGAGCAGTACTTC.